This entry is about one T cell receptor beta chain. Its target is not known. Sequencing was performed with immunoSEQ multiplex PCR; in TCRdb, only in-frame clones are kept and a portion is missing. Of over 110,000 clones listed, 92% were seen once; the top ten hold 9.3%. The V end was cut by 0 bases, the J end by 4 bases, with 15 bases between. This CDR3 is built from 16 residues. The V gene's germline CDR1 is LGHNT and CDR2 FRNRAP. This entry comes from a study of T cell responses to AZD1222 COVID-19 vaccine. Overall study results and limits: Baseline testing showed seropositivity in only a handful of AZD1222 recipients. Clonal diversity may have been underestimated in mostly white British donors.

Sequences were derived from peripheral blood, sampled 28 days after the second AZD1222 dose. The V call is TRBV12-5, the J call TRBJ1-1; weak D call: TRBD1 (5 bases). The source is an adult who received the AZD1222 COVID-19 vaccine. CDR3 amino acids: CASGLVRWGSGTEAFF. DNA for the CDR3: TGTGCTAGTGGTTTGGTACGTTGGGGCTCGGGCACTGAAGCTTTCTTT.